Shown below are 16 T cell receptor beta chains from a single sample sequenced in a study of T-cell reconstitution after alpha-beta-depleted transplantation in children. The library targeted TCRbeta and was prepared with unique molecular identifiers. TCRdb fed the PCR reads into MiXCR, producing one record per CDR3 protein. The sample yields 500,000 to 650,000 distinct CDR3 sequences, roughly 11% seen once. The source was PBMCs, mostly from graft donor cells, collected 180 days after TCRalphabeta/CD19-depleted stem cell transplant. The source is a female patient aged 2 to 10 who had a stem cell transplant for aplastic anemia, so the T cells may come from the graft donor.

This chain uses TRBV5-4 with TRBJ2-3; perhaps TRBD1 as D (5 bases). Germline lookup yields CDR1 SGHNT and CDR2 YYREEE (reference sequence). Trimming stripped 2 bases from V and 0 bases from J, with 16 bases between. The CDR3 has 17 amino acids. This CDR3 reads CASSFVPGPPSTDTQYF. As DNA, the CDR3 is TGTGCCAGCAGCTTTGTCCCAGGGCCACCAAGCACAGATACGCAGTATTTT.

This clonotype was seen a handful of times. The CDR3 loop reads CASSLERTDQAFF. CDR3 nucleotide sequence: TGTGCCAGCAGCTTGGAACGGACAGACCAAGCTTTCTTT. The chain carries TRBV5-6 and TRBJ1-1; weak D call: TRBD1 (6 bases). V was cut by 0 bases and J by 9 bases, with 12 bases left in between. CDR1 and CDR2 (germline): SGHDT, YYEEEE. CDR3 length: 13 amino acids.

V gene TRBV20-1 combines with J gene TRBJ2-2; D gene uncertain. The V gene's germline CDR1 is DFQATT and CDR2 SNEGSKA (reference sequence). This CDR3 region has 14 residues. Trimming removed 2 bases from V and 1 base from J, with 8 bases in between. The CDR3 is CSARKGGNTGELFF. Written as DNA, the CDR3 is TGCAGTGCTAGAAAGGGTGGGAACACCGGGGAGCTGTTTTTT.

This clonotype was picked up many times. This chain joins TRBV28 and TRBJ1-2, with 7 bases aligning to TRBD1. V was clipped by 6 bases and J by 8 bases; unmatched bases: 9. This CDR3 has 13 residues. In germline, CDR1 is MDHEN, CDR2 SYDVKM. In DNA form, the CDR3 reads TGTGCCAGCAGCCCGACAGGGTCGGCCGGCTACACCTTC. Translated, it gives CASSPTGSAGYTF.

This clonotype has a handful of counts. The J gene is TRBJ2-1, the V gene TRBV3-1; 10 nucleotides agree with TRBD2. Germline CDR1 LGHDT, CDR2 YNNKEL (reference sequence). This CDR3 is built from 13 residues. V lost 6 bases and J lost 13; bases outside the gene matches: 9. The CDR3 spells CASSLRTSGLQFF. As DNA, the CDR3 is TGTGCCAGCAGTCTAAGGACTAGCGGTTTACAGTTCTTC.

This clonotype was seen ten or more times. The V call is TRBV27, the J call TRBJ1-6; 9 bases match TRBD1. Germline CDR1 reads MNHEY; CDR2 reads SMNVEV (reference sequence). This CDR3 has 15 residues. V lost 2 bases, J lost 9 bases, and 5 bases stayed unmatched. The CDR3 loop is CASSLGTGWGSPLHF. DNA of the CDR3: TGTGCCAGCAGTTTAGGGACAGGGTGGGGTTCACCCCTCCACTTT.

CDR3 sequence reads: CASSIGLGYNEQFF. In nucleotides, the CDR3 is TGTGCCAGTAGTATAGGGCTAGGTTACAATGAGCAGTTCTTC. The rearrangement links TRBV19 to TRBJ2-1; the D is unclear. The length of the CDR3 is 14 residues. V gave up 1 base and J gave up 4 bases, with 8 bases separating them. Per the germline V gene, CDR1 is LNHDA and CDR2 is SQIVND (reference sequence).

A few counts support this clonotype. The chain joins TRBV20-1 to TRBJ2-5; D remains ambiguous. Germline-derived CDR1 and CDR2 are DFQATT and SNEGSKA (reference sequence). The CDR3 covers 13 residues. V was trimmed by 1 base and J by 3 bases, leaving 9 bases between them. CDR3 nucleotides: TGCAGTGCTAGAGTAGGGCCTGAAGAGACCCAGTACTTC. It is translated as CSARVGPEETQYF.

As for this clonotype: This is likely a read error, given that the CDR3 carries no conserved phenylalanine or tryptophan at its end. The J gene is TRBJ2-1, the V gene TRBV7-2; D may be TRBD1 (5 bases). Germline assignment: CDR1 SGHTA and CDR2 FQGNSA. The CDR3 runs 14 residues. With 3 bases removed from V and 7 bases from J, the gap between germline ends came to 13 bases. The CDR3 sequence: CASSFHSRVNEQFL. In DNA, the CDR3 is TGTGCCAGCAGCTTCCACTCCAGGGTGAATGAGCAGTTCTTG.

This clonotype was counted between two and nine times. CDR3 residues: CATSTKFLASGANVLTF. The CDR3 DNA reads as TGTGCCACCAGCACCAAGTTTCTGGCCTCGGGGGCCAACGTCCTGACTTTC. The chain uses TRBV15 and TRBJ2-6, with unresolved D. The CDR3 contains 17 residues. CDR1 and CDR2 (germline): LNHNV, YYDKDF (reference sequence). Trimming took off 4 bases at V and 4 bases at J, with 17 bases between the two ends.

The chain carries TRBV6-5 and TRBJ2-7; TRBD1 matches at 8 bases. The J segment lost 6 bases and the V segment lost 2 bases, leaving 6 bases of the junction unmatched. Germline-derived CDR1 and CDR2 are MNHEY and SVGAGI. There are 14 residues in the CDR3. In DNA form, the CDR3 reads TGTGCCAGCAGTTACGTTCAGGGGGCGGGCGAGCAGTACGTC. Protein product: CASSYVQGAGEQYV.

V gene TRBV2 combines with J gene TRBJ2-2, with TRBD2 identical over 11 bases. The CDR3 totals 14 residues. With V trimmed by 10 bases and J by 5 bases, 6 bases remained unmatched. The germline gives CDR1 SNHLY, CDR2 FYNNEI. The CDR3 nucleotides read TGTGCCACGCACGGGACTAGCGGTACCGGGGAGCTGTTTTTT. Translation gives CATHGTSGTGELFF.

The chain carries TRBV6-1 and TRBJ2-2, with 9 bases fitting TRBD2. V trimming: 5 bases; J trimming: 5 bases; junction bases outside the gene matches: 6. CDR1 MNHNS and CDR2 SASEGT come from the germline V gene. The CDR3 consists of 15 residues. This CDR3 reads CASSRAGGWTGELFF. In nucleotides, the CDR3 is TGTGCCAGCAGTCGAGCGGGAGGATGGACCGGGGAGCTGTTTTTT.

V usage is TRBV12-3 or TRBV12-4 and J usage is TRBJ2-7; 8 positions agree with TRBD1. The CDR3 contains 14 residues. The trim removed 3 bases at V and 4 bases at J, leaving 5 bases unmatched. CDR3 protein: CASSFGTGRYEQYF. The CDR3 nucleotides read TGTGCCAGCAGTTTCGGGACAGGCCGATACGAGCAGTACTTC.

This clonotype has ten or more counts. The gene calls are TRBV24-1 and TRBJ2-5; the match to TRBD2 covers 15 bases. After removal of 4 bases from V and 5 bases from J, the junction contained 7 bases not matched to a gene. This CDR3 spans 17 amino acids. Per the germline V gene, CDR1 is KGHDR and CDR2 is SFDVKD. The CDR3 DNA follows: TGTGCCACCAGTGACCCAGGACTAGCGGGGGGGTCTGAGACCCAGTACTTC. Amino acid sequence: CATSDPGLAGGSETQYF.

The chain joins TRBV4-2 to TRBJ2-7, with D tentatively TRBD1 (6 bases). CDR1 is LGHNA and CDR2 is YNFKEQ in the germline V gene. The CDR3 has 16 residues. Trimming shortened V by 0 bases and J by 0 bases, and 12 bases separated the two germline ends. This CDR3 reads CASSQEGGNPSYEQYF. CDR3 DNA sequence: TGTGCCAGCAGCCAAGAAGGGGGAAACCCCTCCTACGAGCAGTACTTC.